This T cell receptor (beta chain) was recorded in a study of shared clonotypes between healthy human individuals. Study conclusions and caveats: Generally, estimated richness proved larger in naive subsets than it did in memory subsets. The expectation was that sequencing depth would affect clonotype sharing among donors.

As defined, naive CD8 cells were CD45RO-negative and positively selected for CCR7, with terminally differentiated effector memory CD45RA+ cells excluded. CDR1 and CDR2 from the germline V gene are MNHEY and SMNVEV (reference sequence). The CDR3 is 15 amino acids. The V end lost 4 bases, the J end lost 2 bases, and 9 bases lay between the germline ends. Researchers ran the assay at a deep level. The data were produced by immunoSEQ multiplex PCR, yet TCRdb's version contains in-frame clones alone and is incomplete. The table lists some 1,900,000 clones, approximately 94% of them singletons. As for this clone: Its antigen is still unknown.

The clonotype originates from a man aged 18 to 35 in good health. The chain employs TRBV27 and TRBJ2-6, with D maybe TRBD1 (5 bases). The sample consisted of naive CD8+ T cells sorted from blood. The CDR3 coding sequence is TGTGCCAGCAGTTCTGCAGGGCCTGGGGCCAACGTCCTGACTTTC. It is translated as CASSSAGPGANVLTF.